A single sample gave rise to the 32 T cell receptor beta chains below, sequenced in a study of blood T cell repertoires in COVID-19. TCRdb's copy holds only in-frame clones and misses some; the assay was immunoSEQ multiplex PCR. The data contain fewer than 200,000 clones, 86% of them singletons. The sample consisted of peripheral blood. All receptors come from a man aged 45 to 65 with active or convalescent COVID-19.

The chain combines TRBV2 with TRBJ1-1; D gene uncertain. CDR3 length: 11 residues. Per the germline V gene, CDR1 is SNHLY and CDR2 is FYNNEI. Deletions cut 6 bases from V and 6 bases from J, with 8 bases between. In DNA, the CDR3 is TGTGCCAGCAGGATATCAGCTGAAGCTTTCTTT. Residues: CASRISAEAFF.

The rearrangement joins TRBV3-1 (or the pseudogene TRBV3-2) to TRBJ2-1; TRBD2 might be the D (6 bases). The ends were cut back, 0 bases at V and 1 base at J, with 7 bases in the middle. Germline values: CDR1 LGHDT, CDR2 YNNKEL (reference sequence). The CDR3 runs to 15 residues. The CDR3 loop reads CASSQEGLSYNEQFF. In DNA, the CDR3 is TGTGCCAGCAGCCAAGAGGGACTTTCCTACAATGAGCAGTTCTTC.

The V and J genes are TRBV28 and TRBJ1-1, with D maybe TRBD1 (5 bases). The V end lost 8 bases, the J end lost 4 bases, and 17 bases lay between the germline ends. CDR1 is MDHEN and CDR2 is SYDVKM in the germline V gene. CDR3 length equals 14 residues. The CDR3 reads CASAYGGGSTEAFF. The CDR3 DNA is TGTGCCAGCGCTTACGGCGGGGGAAGCACTGAAGCTTTCTTT. Using reference TRBV28 and TRBJ1-1 for the parts outside the CDR3, the full variable domain is DVKVTQSSRYLVKRTGEKVFLECVQDMDHENMFWYRQDPGLGLRLIYFSYDVKMKEKGDIPEGYSVSREKKERFSLILESASTNQTSMYLCASAYGGGSTEAFFGQGTRLTVV.

The V gene is TRBV5-1, the J gene TRBJ2-3, with TRBD2 matching over 10 bases. The germline V gene encodes CDR1 SGHRS and CDR2 YFSETQ. V lost 4 bases and J lost 4; bases outside the gene matches: 6. There are 15 residues in the CDR3. The CDR3 DNA reads as TGCGCCAGCAGCGAAGCGGGAGGGATCGCAGATACGCAGTATTTT. This gives the protein CASSEAGGIADTQYF.

J is TRBJ1-6 and V is TRBV5-4, with D uncertain. The CDR3 totals 15 residues. Germline CDR1 is SGHNT and CDR2 is YYREEE (reference sequence). V lost 3 bases and J lost 0, with 7 bases in between. The CDR3: CASSSSDSYNSPLHF. The CDR3, as DNA: TGTGCCAGCAGCTCGTCAGACTCCTATAATTCACCCCTCCACTTT.

J is TRBJ1-5 and V is TRBV30; 8 nucleotides line up with TRBD1. Germline V gene data show CDR1 as GTSNPN and CDR2 as SVGIG (reference sequence). This CDR3 is 13 amino acids long. Trimming removed 1 base from V and 7 bases from J; junction bases left unmatched: 3. As DNA, the CDR3 is TGTGCCTGGAGTGCTGGACAGGGACAGCCCCAGCATTTT. Encoded protein: CAWSAGQGQPQHF.

The chain has TRBV19 and TRBJ2-4; no definite D call. Per germline, CDR1 LNHDA and CDR2 SQIVND (reference sequence). The CDR3 sequence is 13 residues long. Between the trimmed V and J ends, which lost 4 bases and 9 bases, there was a span of 13 bases. The CDR3 DNA follows: TGTGCCAGTAGTAAGGCTGGAGCGAGCATTCAGTACTTC. The encoded protein is CASSKAGASIQYF.

This chain links TRBV7-2 with TRBJ2-5; tentatively, D is TRBD1 (5 bases). Deletions cut 5 bases from V and 5 bases from J, with 12 bases between. CDR3 length: 13 residues. From germline, CDR1 is SGHTA and CDR2 FQGNSA. As DNA, the CDR3 is TGTGCCAGCAGCCAGGCAGGGTCGGAGACCCAGTACTTC. Translating it yields CASSQAGSETQYF.

The chain carries TRBV6-5 and TRBJ1-1; 12 nucleotides line up with TRBD1. Per the germline V gene, CDR1 is MNHEY and CDR2 is SVGAGI. V trimming: 5 bases; J trimming: 4 bases; junction bases outside the gene matches: 5. The CDR3 runs 15 residues. The CDR3 loop is CASSPRDRGLTEAFF. Here the CDR3 DNA reads TGTGCCAGCAGTCCCCGGGACAGGGGGCTCACTGAAGCTTTCTTT.

This clone showed up just a few times. The rearrangement joins TRBV19 to TRBJ2-2; the match to TRBD1 covers 7 bases. CDR1 is LNHDA, CDR2 SQIVND, per germline (reference sequence). The CDR3 length is 15 residues. V was pared by 10 bases and J by 1 base, with 9 bases of the junction left unmatched. The CDR3 DNA sequence: TGTGCCACGAGAGGGGACAGTGAGAACACCGGGGAGCTGTTTTTT. Protein: CATRGDSENTGELFF. Full variable domain (rest looked up from reference TRBV19 and TRBJ2-2): DGGITQSPKYLFRKEGQNVTLSCEQNLNHDAMYWYRQDPGQGLRLIYYSQIVNDFQKGDIAEGYSVSREKKESFPLTVTSAQKNPTAFYLCATRGDSENTGELFFGEGSRLTVL.

The rearrangement links TRBV6-5 to TRBJ2-1; D is unresolved. CDR1 is MNHEY, CDR2 SVGAGI, per germline. Trimming removed 6 bases at V and 6 bases at J, with 12 bases between. The CDR3 loop spans 13 amino acids. The CDR3, as DNA: TGTGCCAGCAGCTACGAGTTTGGCAATGAGCAGTTCTTC. Its protein product is CASSYEFGNEQFF.

Note on this clone: At one end the junction does not follow the germline gene, possibly because of a read error. The chain joins TRBV2 to TRBJ1-2; TRBD1 matches at 7 bases. This CDR3 comprises 15 residues. Germline V gene sequence: CDR1 SNHLY, CDR2 FYNNEI. This CDR3 reads CASSDSGQLFMALSF. The DNA of the CDR3 is TGTGCCAGCAGTGACTCGGGACAGCTTTTTATGGCTCTTTCCTTC.

The V call is TRBV11-3, the J call TRBJ2-1; unclear D gene. From germline, CDR1 is SGHNT and CDR2 YENEEA. CDR3 length: 12 residues. V lost 2 bases, J lost 8 bases, and 7 bases lay in between. The CDR3 DNA reads as TGTGCCAGCAGCTTATCAGGCTATGAGCAGTTCTTC. Translating it yields CASSLSGYEQFF.

This chain joins TRBV7-3 and TRBJ2-1, with D unresolved. The germline gives CDR1 SGHTA, CDR2 FQGTGA. The V end lost 3 bases, the J end lost 6 bases, and 9 bases lay between the germline ends. CDR3 length equals 13 residues. The CDR3 nucleotides read TGTGCCAGCAGCTTTTCATCTAGCAATGAGCAGTTCTTC. It yields the protein CASSFSSSNEQFF.

This sequence joins TRBV11-3 and TRBJ2-1; 9 bases map to TRBD2. CDR1 is SGHNT, CDR2 YENEEA, per germline. Trimming at V came to 7 bases and at J to 8 bases, leaving 15 bases not matched to a gene. The CDR3 runs to 16 residues. The CDR3 here is CASTLRGSGGGDEQFF. CDR3 in DNA: TGTGCCAGCACCCTCCGGGGTAGCGGGGGCGGGGATGAGCAGTTCTTC.

The V call is TRBV7-7, the J call TRBJ2-7, with 7 nucleotides matching TRBD2. V shed 3 bases, J shed 4 bases, and the junction held 9 bases outside the gene matches. Germline V lookup: CDR1 SSHAT, CDR2 FNYEAQ (reference sequence). CDR3 size: 15 residues. The CDR3 nucleotides are TGTGCCAGCAGCTTGGGGAGGGTTGGGGAATACGAGCAGTACTTC. Its translation is CASSLGRVGEYEQYF.

The chain employs TRBV7-9 and TRBJ1-4; D is possibly TRBD1 (5 bases). The CDR3 is 14 amino acids. CDR1 is SEHNR and CDR2 is FQNEAQ in the germline V gene (reference sequence). Trimming removed 1 base from V and 7 bases from J, with 10 bases in between. CDR3 DNA: TGTGCCAGCAGCTTAGGGGGCGGGGCTGAAAAACTGTTTTTT. Its translation is CASSLGGGAEKLFF.

This sequence joins TRBV6-5 and TRBJ2-7, with D perhaps matching TRBD1 (6 bases). The CDR3 contains 13 residues. Trimming took off 5 bases at V and 6 bases at J, with 14 bases between the two ends. CDR1 MNHEY and CDR2 SVGAGI come from the germline V gene. The CDR3 sequence: CASSQQGNGEQYF. The DNA of the CDR3 is TGTGCCAGCAGTCAGCAGGGGAACGGCGAGCAGTACTTC.

The chain is built from TRBV5-1 and TRBJ1-5; 8 nucleotides line up with TRBD1. The germline V gene has CDR1 SGHRS and CDR2 YFSETQ. The V gene end was trimmed by 4 bases and the J gene end by 3 bases; junction bases not matched to a gene: 6. The CDR3 runs 15 residues. CDR3 loop: CASSPTGGTNQPQHF. CDR3 DNA sequence: TGCGCCAGCAGCCCCACAGGGGGTACCAATCAGCCCCAGCATTTT.

There are a few counts of this clone. Written as DNA, the CDR3 is TGCGCCAGCAGCGTGACTAGCGGGAGCTCCTACGAGCAGTACTTC. Translation gives CASSVTSGSSYEQYF. The V gene is TRBV5-1, the J gene TRBJ2-7; 12 bases line up with TRBD2. The germline V gene encodes CDR1 SGHRS and CDR2 YFSETQ. The CDR3 sequence is 15 residues long. After removal of 4 bases from V and 0 bases from J, the junction contained 2 bases not matched to a gene.

The chain links TRBV18 to TRBJ1-6; D gene ambiguous. Germline loops: CDR1 KGHSH, CDR2 LQKENI. The CDR3 is 16 amino acids. V shed 0 bases and J shed 0 bases, with 6 bases lying between them. CDR3 DNA: TGTGCCAGCTCACCACCAGCTAGCTCCTATAATTCACCCCTCCACTTT. Its protein product is CASSPPASSYNSPLHF.

In its sample, this clone was seen once. The V and J genes are TRBV7-2 and TRBJ1-4; perhaps TRBD1 as D (5 bases). V lost 5 bases and J 5 bases, leaving 15 bases between the germline ends. The length of the CDR3 is 15 residues. The germline CDR1 and CDR2 sequences are SGHTA and FQGNSA. The CDR3 here is CASSLGGTGNEKLFF. The CDR3 DNA is TGTGCCAGCAGCCTCGGGGGGACGGGCAATGAAAAACTGTTTTTT.

The chain has TRBV28 and TRBJ1-1, with unresolved D. The ends were cut back, 6 bases at V and 0 bases at J, with 14 bases in the middle. The CDR3 contains 15 residues. CDR1 is MDHEN, CDR2 SYDVKM, per germline. The CDR3 nucleotides read TGTGCCAGCAGCCCAACGCGAGGCCTGAACACTGAAGCTTTCTTT. Its protein product is CASSPTRGLNTEAFF.

In DNA, the CDR3 is TGTGCCAGCAGCGCAGATTCGACAGTGCCGGAGGGCTACACCTTC. It is translated as CASSADSTVPEGYTF. The chain is built from TRBV9 and TRBJ1-2; D may be TRBD1 (5 bases). Germline assignment: CDR1 SGDLS and CDR2 YYNGEE. This CDR3 contains 15 residues. V was pared by 3 bases and J by 8 bases, with 20 bases between. Combining the CDR3 with reference TRBV9 and TRBJ1-2 gives the whole variable domain DSGVTQTPKHLITATGQRVTLRCSPRSGDLSVYWYQQSLDQGLQFLIQYYNGEERAKGNILERFSAQQFPDLHSELNLSSLELGDSALYFCASSADSTVPEGYTFGSGTRLTVV.

A note on this clone: The same CDR3 also results from other DNA sequences found in this sample. The gene calls are TRBV7-2 and TRBJ2-5, with a possible D match to TRBD2 (5 bases). The CDR3 totals 13 residues. With 1 base removed from V and 5 bases from J, the gap between germline ends came to 8 bases. Germline values: CDR1 SGHTA, CDR2 FQGNSA. The CDR3 nucleotides read TGTGCCAGCAGCTTAGTCGGCGGGGAGACCCAGTACTTC. Amino acids: CASSLVGGETQYF.

This sequence joins TRBV11-1 and TRBJ2-7; weak D call: TRBD2 (5 bases). This CDR3 has 13 amino acids. V was clipped by 1 base and J by 2 bases, with 6 bases between them. CDR1 and CDR2 (germline): SGHAT, FQDESV (reference sequence). As DNA, the CDR3 is TGTGCCAGCAGCTTAGGGACTGCCTACGAGCAGTACTTC. It yields the protein CASSLGTAYEQYF.

The chain employs TRBV7-6 and TRBJ1-2; 8 positions match TRBD1. CDR3 length equals 15 residues. Germline-derived CDR1 and CDR2 are SGHVS and FNYEAQ. With 6 bases clipped from V and 4 bases from J, the junction kept 10 bases outside the gene matches. The DNA of the CDR3 is TGTGCCAGCAGTCGTCCGGGACAGGTGCTCTATGGCTACACCTTC. Translated, it gives CASSRPGQVLYGYTF.

The rearrangement links TRBV19 to TRBJ2-5; TRBD1 is a possible D gene (5 bases). V gave up 5 bases and J gave up 2 bases, with 9 bases separating them. Looked up from germline, CDR1 is LNHDA and CDR2 is SQIVND (reference sequence). This CDR3 is 13 amino acids long. CDR3 loop: CASSVQAQETQYF. The CDR3 DNA reads as TGTGCCAGTAGTGTACAGGCTCAAGAGACCCAGTACTTC.

This clone was counted once. The V and J genes are TRBV14 and TRBJ2-7; possible D gene TRBD1, 5 bases. This CDR3 has 16 residues. CDR1 is SGHDN, CDR2 FVKESK, per germline. Deletions cut 4 bases from V and 2 bases from J, with 18 bases between. For the CDR3, the DNA is TGTGCCAGCAGCCCGCCCGTGGGGCGAGGAGCCTACGAGCAGTACTTC. Translation gives CASSPPVGRGAYEQYF. The full variable domain, rest sourced from reference TRBV14 and TRBJ2-7, is EAGVTQFPSHSVIEKGQTVTLRCDPISGHDNLYWYRRVMGKEIKFLLHFVKESKQDESGMPNNRFLAERTGGTYSTLKVQPAELEDSGVYFCASSPPVGRGAYEQYFGPGTRLTVT.

This clone appeared a single time. The CDR3 spells CASRTGSPGELFF. For the CDR3, the DNA is TGTGCCAGCAGGACGGGGAGCCCTGGGGAGCTGTTTTTT. The chain is built from TRBV12-3 or TRBV12-4 and TRBJ2-2; D may be TRBD2 (5 bases). The length of the CDR3 is 13 residues. Trimming stripped 6 bases from V and 8 bases from J, with 13 bases between.

Of note for this clone: This same CDR3 is encoded by further DNA sequences in the sample. The rearrangement uses TRBV7-2 and TRBJ2-3, with 7 nucleotides matching TRBD2. Germline V CDR1 and CDR2: SGHTA, FQGNSA. The CDR3 covers 15 residues. Germline trimming cut 1 base from V and 1 base from J; bases unmatched to any gene: 2. The DNA for the CDR3 is TGTGCCAGCAGCTTAGGACTAGCAGGCACAGATACGCAGTATTTT. It translates to CASSLGLAGTDTQYF.

The V gene is TRBV19, the J gene TRBJ1-5; D possibly corresponds to TRBD1 (5 bases). Germline V lookup: CDR1 LNHDA, CDR2 SQIVND (reference sequence). The germline V and J ends were trimmed by 7 bases and 2 bases, with 15 bases remaining between them. The CDR3 has 15 residues. In DNA form, the CDR3 reads TGTGCCAGTATAAGCAGGGCGGGGGGCAATCAGCCCCAGCATTTT. Protein product: CASISRAGGNQPQHF.